This T cell receptor (beta chain) comes out of a study of OX40 agonist ivuxolimab in advanced cancers. Produced via immunoSEQ multiplex PCR; TCRdb's table is partial and in-frame only. The profile shows approximately 70,000 clones, roughly 73% of them singletons. V was clipped by 1 base and J by 1 base, with 8 bases between them. This CDR3 has 13 amino acids. Germline loops: CDR1 GTSNPN, CDR2 SVGIG (reference sequence). The sample consisted of CD4+ or CD8+ T cells sorted from blood, taken in a trial of the OX40 agonist ivuxolimab. The chain couples TRBV30 to TRBJ2-7, with D possibly matching TRBD1 (6 bases). The sequence derives from an adult with an advanced solid tumor such as melanoma, head and neck, liver or kidney cancer. The CDR3 spells CAWSGQVSYEQYF. The CDR3 bases are TGTGCCTGGAGTGGACAGGTATCCTACGAGCAGTACTTC.